This TCR beta chain is from a study of blood T cell repertoires in COVID-19 (dated by TCRdb to 2018 to 2020). For the wider study: The collaborator samples originated in the United States, Italy and Spain and spanned the acute and convalescent phases of COVID-19. The prospective study material was composed of cDNA or gDNA derived from T cells, B-cell-depleted T cells, or PBMCs. The dataset comprised deeply sampled blood TCRbeta repertoires from subjects exposed to, actively infected with, or recovered from COVID-19. The repertoires were made available in a free public database intended to serve as a resource for research on the immune response to SARS-CoV-2. The samples were drawn from the first 160 participants of the ongoing ImmuneRACE study and from over 950 subjects provided by 6 global collaborators. A de-identified subject ID, COVID-19 status, age in years and sex were almost always included in the sample metadata. Where HLA class I and class II types were available, the types were taken from metadata supplied by the sample provider, not from assay-based typing. Beyond this particular receptor, the publication reports: The quantity of clinical and demographic metadata differed by source and by participant and was supplied without curation.

Samples from volunteer blood donors who had recovered from COVID-19 were contributed by a second Seattle source. The collaborating institutions used their own protocols to collect whole blood in K2EDTA tubes. For TCRbeta analysis, collaborator samples were shipped as frozen whole blood, as isolated PBMCs, or as DNA extracted from either sample type. TCRbeta CDR3 regions were amplified from genomic DNA by means of the immunoSEQ Assay, a bias-controlled multiplex PCR. The study's own analysis went as follows. The number of nucleated cells in each sample was estimated from the amplification of reference gene primers within the assay. To quantify the absolute abundance of each unique TCRbeta CDR3 rearrangement, sequence reads were collapsed and filtered. For each sample, productive Simpson clonality was calculated as the square root of Simpson's diversity index over productive rearrangements. TCRdb took this table from immuneACCESS and kept in-frame rearrangements with V and J called. Such tables lack part of the clones; where checked against another copy, unresolved V genes explain under half of the gap, and the rest is unexplained. The V and J calls and the clone size are those of that table, but D and trimming were determined from the DNA. Counted in this sample were 200,000 or so clones; more than 65% of them appeared once. Around 3% of the sample is held by the ten biggest clonotypes.

Germline trimming: 6 bases from V, 4 bases from J; junction bases outside gene matches: 0. The CDR3, from cysteine to phenylalanine, totals 13 residues. The CDR3 DNA has 39 bases and is translated from base 1. CDR1 LNHDA and CDR2 SQIVND are derived from the germline V gene (reference sequence). Of note for this clone: The target of this receptor is not known. It has no much larger one-base neighbor in the sample; base qualities were not kept.

The TCR sequence derives from a woman aged 25 to 39 who had recovered from COVID-19. The V and J genes are TRBV19 and TRBJ1-6, with 7 central nucleotides matching TRBD1. Sequenced sample: peripheral blood. The DNA sequence reads TGTGCCAGTAGGGGACAGTATAATTCACCCCTCCACTTT. Its protein reads: CASRGQYNSPLHF.